This note documents a single T cell receptor (beta chain) sequence. Antigen unknown. Indicated treatment: oral pan-JAK inhibitor, 5-10 mg twice daily. The sequencing template was cDNA reverse transcribed from extracted RNA. Method: immunoSEQ multiplex PCR; TCRdb's copy keeps in-frame clones and lacks some. Counted here are about 270,000 clones, 45% to 70% occurring once; the ten biggest clones make up about 0.89%. The sample originates from a study of CD8+ T cells in alopecia areata. Across the study: The SALT score measured affected scalp surface percentage in treated patients. Study findings and constraints: Tofacitinib delivered significant drops in scalp clonality and in expanded CD8+ clones among the top 100. Association of baseline CD8+ expansion with response is uncertain owing to one nonresponder.

The CDR3 contains 13 residues. CDR1 and CDR2 (germline): SQVTM, ANQGSEA. Trimming pared 6 bases from V and 0 bases from J, leaving 9 bases between. Sample: CD4+ T cells sorted from blood, taken at approximately week 52, from a patient treated with tofacitinib. The chain has TRBV29-1 and TRBJ1-3; D might be TRBD1 (6 bases). This TCR derives from a human donor with alopecia areata. The CDR3, as DNA: TGCAGCGTGGACAGTAACTCTGGAAACACCATATATTTT. This sequence encodes CSVDSNSGNTIYF. Together with reference TRBV29-1 and TRBJ1-3, the CDR3 gives the full variable domain: SAVISQKPSRDICQRGTSLTIQCQVDSQVTMMFWYRQQPGQSLTLIATANQGSEATYESGFVIDKFPISRPNLTFSTLTVSNMSPEDSSIYLCSVDSNSGNTIYFGEGSWLTVV.